This T cell receptor (beta chain) is from a study of chemoradiotherapy in HPV16-positive cancers. Across the whole study: Candidate HPV-specific clones and shared TCR motifs came from two HPV16-positive patients. General study points: Candidate HPV-specific clones and E7-related TCR motifs grew in tumor during treatment.

This clone was found a few times. The target antigen is unknown. CDR3 length: 13 residues. CDR1 LNHDA and CDR2 SQIVND come from the germline V gene (reference sequence). The germline V and J ends were trimmed by 5 bases and 2 bases, with 6 bases remaining between them. TCRdb's table, derived via immunoSEQ multiplex PCR, lists solely in-frame clones and lacks some. The sample lists 25,000 to 30,000 clones, about 94% seen once, with roughly 17% in the top ten. The starting material was blood, obtained from a patient who underwent chemoradiotherapy. The TCR comes from a human donor with HPV-associated anogenital cancer. This chain links TRBV19 with TRBJ2-2, with D hard to call. The CDR3: CASSSYNTGELFF. In DNA form, the CDR3 reads TGTGCCAGTAGTTCATATAACACCGGGGAGCTGTTTTTT. The variable domain in full, completed from reference TRBV19 and TRBJ2-2, reads DGGITQSPKYLFRKEGQNVTLSCEQNLNHDAMYWYRQDPGQGLRLIYYSQIVNDFQKGDIAEGYSVSREKKESFPLTVTSAQKNPTAFYLCASSSYNTGELFFGEGSRLTVL.